This T cell receptor (beta chain) was sequenced during a study of CXCR3-negative and CXCR3-positive naive CD8 T cells. Notes on the study in general: More hydrophobic TRB CDR3s occurred in CXCR3-positive than in CXCR3-negative naive cells. TCR strength was inferred from TRB CDR3 properties, while surface CD5 was comparable between naive subsets.

UMI-tagged TRB cDNA libraries were built via 5' RACE. Following a re-call of the 5' RACE reads, TCRdb has one entry per CDR3 protein and lacks DNA. The sample spans roughly 80,000 distinct CDR3 sequences; the ten largest clones claim roughly 0.62%. CD8+ T cell subsets were each sorted in triplicate, around 300,000 cells apiece. CDR3 length equals 17 residues. Germline assignment: CDR1 LGHDT and CDR2 YNNKEL (reference sequence). Points on this clonotype: Its antigen is undetermined.

This sequence was found in a human donor in good health. Some clones in this sample may be carry-over from other donors' samples. The V and J genes are TRBV3-1 and TRBJ2-3; the TCRdb D gene call, TRBD2, has no DNA to confirm it. The sample comprised naive CXCR3+ CD8+ T cells from blood. Regarding subset: CD45RO-CCR7+CD27+CD95- naive CD8+ T cells expressing CXCR3 (TNR3+). CDR3 sequence reads: CASSPVLGRAVNNTQYF.